Each of the 11 T cell receptor beta chains below was sequenced from the same sample in a study of CD8 T cells in ankylosing spondylitis (dated by TCRdb to about 2017). Receptor amplification or capture employed 5' RACE. This sample was sequenced with an Illumina HiSeq 2500. The public reads were reanalyzed by TCRdb: fastp trimming at Q25, MiXCR alignment, in-frame beta chains only. Each entry is one CDR3 protein sequence, shown with its most common DNA and genes. The sample table records about 42,000 distinct CDR3 sequences; 2.7% of these occur just once. Of the sample, roughly 4.4% falls within the top ten clones. Sequencing was performed on blood, either unsorted or a sorted T cell fraction (not recorded which). The receptor set was obtained from a male donor with ankylosing spondylitis or in good health (not recorded which).

This clonotype was recorded at least ten times. The V and J genes are TRBV9 and TRBJ1-2; the D gene is possibly TRBD1 (6 bases). This CDR3 is 14 amino acids long. Germline V gene data show CDR1 as SGDLS and CDR2 as YYNGEE. Trimming cost V 4 bases and J 8 bases, with 18 bases left between them. CDR3 sequence (DNA): TGTGCCAGCAGCCCCACAAGTGGGGGCGCAGGCTACACCTTC. Translation gives CASSPTSGGAGYTF.

This clonotype was counted ten times or more. The V and J genes are TRBV9 and TRBJ2-7; 8 nucleotides align to TRBD1. V shed 4 bases and J 7 bases; nucleotides not matched to a gene: 13. The V gene's germline CDR1 is SGDLS and CDR2 YYNGEE. This CDR3 contains 15 residues. The CDR3 DNA follows: TGTGCCAGCAGCCCGACAGGGGACGGTTTGCGAGAGCAGTACTTC. Its protein product is CASSPTGDGLREQYF. Combining the CDR3 with reference TRBV9 and TRBJ2-7 gives the whole variable domain DSGVTQTPKHLITATGQRVTLRCSPRSGDLSVYWYQQSLDQGLQFLIQYYNGEERAKGNILERFSAQQFPDLHSELNLSSLELGDSALYFCASSPTGDGLREQYFGPGTRLTVT.

There are many counts of this clonotype. The chain links TRBV9 to TRBJ2-5; maybe TRBD2 (5 bases). V dropped 1 base and J dropped 5 bases, with 12 bases sitting between them. The CDR3 is 14 amino acids. Germline CDR1 reads SGDLS; CDR2 reads YYNGEE. CDR3 sequence reads: CASSVTSERETQYF. The CDR3 bases are TGTGCCAGCAGCGTAACCAGCGAGCGGGAGACCCAGTACTTC.

This clonotype was picked up many times. The V gene is TRBV9, the J gene TRBJ2-7, with D possibly being TRBD2 (5 bases). The CDR3 runs to 15 residues. V was pared by 0 bases and J by 4 bases, with 14 bases between. In germline, CDR1 is SGDLS, CDR2 YYNGEE. Here the CDR3 reads CASSVGGSPPYEQYF. The CDR3 DNA follows: TGTGCCAGCAGCGTAGGAGGGAGTCCTCCATACGAGCAGTACTTC. The complete variable domain, with remaining parts taken from reference TRBV9 and TRBJ2-7, reads DSGVTQTPKHLITATGQRVTLRCSPRSGDLSVYWYQQSLDQGLQFLIQYYNGEERAKGNILERFSAQQFPDLHSELNLSSLELGDSALYFCASSVGGSPPYEQYFGPGTRLTVT.

This clonotype was observed many times. The V call is TRBV9, the J call TRBJ2-1, with D uncertain. CDR1 SGDLS and CDR2 YYNGEE come from the germline V gene. CDR3 length equals 12 residues. The V end lost 4 bases, the J end lost 7 bases, and 9 bases lay between the germline ends. The CDR3 DNA follows: TGTGCCAGCAGCCCGCTAGGTAATGAGCAGTTCTTC. Its protein is CASSPLGNEQFF.

This clonotype was detected many times. The J gene is TRBJ2-1, the V gene TRBV9; TRBD1 matches at 10 bases. There are 15 residues in the CDR3. The germline CDR1 and CDR2 sequences are SGDLS and YYNGEE. The ends lost 1 base at V and 5 bases at J; junction bases unmatched: 3. In nucleotides, the CDR3 is TGTGCCAGCAGCGTACGACAGGGGGCAAACAATGAGCAGTTCTTC. Its translation: CASSVRQGANNEQFF.

This clonotype was observed many times. The J gene is TRBJ2-3, the V gene TRBV9; no definite D call. From germline, CDR1 is SGDLS and CDR2 YYNGEE. V shed 0 bases and J shed 4 bases, with 15 bases lying between them. The CDR3 spans 16 residues. CDR3 coding DNA: TGTGCCAGCAGCGTAGTAGCTAGTCTCTTTGCAGATACGCAGTATTTT. This sequence encodes CASSVVASLFADTQYF. The full variable domain, rest sourced from reference TRBV9 and TRBJ2-3, is DSGVTQTPKHLITATGQRVTLRCSPRSGDLSVYWYQQSLDQGLQFLIQYYNGEERAKGNILERFSAQQFPDLHSELNLSSLELGDSALYFCASSVVASLFADTQYFGPGTRLTVL.

This clonotype was seen at least ten times. This chain's CDR3 is CASSVTDMRLRDLAGGLTGELFF. The CDR3 nucleotides are TGTGCCAGCAGCGTAACGGACATGAGACTAAGGGATTTGGCGGGGGGACTCACCGGGGAGCTGTTTTTT. The V call is TRBV9, the J call TRBJ2-2, with 8 bases lining up with TRBD2. Germline V gene data show CDR1 as SGDLS and CDR2 as YYNGEE. V was pared by 1 base and J by 4 bases, with 27 bases of the junction left unmatched. The CDR3 contains 23 residues.

This clonotype was detected many times. This chain uses TRBV9 with TRBJ2-5; 10 bases align to TRBD2. This CDR3 has 15 residues. CDR1 SGDLS and CDR2 YYNGEE come from the germline V gene. Trimming cost V 3 bases and J 4 bases; bases outside gene matches: 6. The CDR3, as DNA: TGTGCCAGCAGCGGGACTAGCGGACCAAGAGAGACCCAGTACTTC. Protein: CASSGTSGPRETQYF. The full variable domain, in which reference TRBV9 and TRBJ2-5 provide the parts outside the CDR3, is DSGVTQTPKHLITATGQRVTLRCSPRSGDLSVYWYQQSLDQGLQFLIQYYNGEERAKGNILERFSAQQFPDLHSELNLSSLELGDSALYFCASSGTSGPRETQYFGPGTRLLVL.

This clonotype was observed many times. This chain joins TRBV9 and TRBJ2-2, with 7 bases fitting TRBD1. CDR1 and CDR2 (germline): SGDLS, YYNGEE. J gave up 4 bases and V 6 bases, and 6 bases lay outside the gene matches. This CDR3 is built from 14 residues. CDR3 in amino acids: CASKRGLGTGELFF. The CDR3 region has the DNA TGTGCCAGCAAGAGGGGGCTGGGCACCGGGGAGCTGTTTTTT.

This clonotype was counted ten times or more. The chain links TRBV9 to TRBJ2-1; tentative D call: TRBD2 (5 bases). The CDR3 contains 15 residues. The V gene's germline CDR1 is SGDLS and CDR2 YYNGEE. The V and J ends lost 0 bases and 1 base respectively, with 8 bases between them. CDR3 nucleotide sequence: TGTGCCAGCAGCGTAGGTTTAGCGTCCTACAATGAGCAGTTCTTC. It specifies CASSVGLASYNEQFF.